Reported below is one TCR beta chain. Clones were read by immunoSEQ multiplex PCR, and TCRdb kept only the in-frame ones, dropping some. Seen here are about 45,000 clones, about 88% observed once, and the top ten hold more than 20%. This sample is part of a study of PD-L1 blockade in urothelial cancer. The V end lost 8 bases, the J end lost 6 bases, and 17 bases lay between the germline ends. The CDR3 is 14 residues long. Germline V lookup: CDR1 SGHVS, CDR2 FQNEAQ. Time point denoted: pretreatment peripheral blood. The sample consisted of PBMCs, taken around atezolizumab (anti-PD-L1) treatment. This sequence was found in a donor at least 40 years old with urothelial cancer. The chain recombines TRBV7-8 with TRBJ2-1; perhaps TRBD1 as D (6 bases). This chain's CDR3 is CASLRGMGANEQFF. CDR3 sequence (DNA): TGTGCCAGCCTAAGGGGGATGGGGGCCAATGAGCAGTTCTTC.